One and the same sample provided the 18 T cell receptor beta chains below, sequenced in a study of CXCR3-negative and CXCR3-positive naive CD8 T cells. All TRB cDNA libraries came from 5' RACE performed with UMI labels. No DNA is given; TCRdb re-called the 5' RACE reads and lists each CDR3 protein once. The ten most abundant clones cover around 0.37% of a sample with some 150,000 distinct CDR3 sequences. The study's findings and limits: Comparison of naive cells showed more hydrophobic TRB CDR3s in CXCR3-positive than in CXCR3-negative naive cells.

Their antigen targets remain unknown. What was sequenced was naive CXCR3+ CD8+ T cells from blood. Subset in this sample: CD45RO-CCR7+CD27+CD95- naive CD8+ T cells expressing CXCR3 (TNR3+). Receptors were obtained from a human donor in good health. Some clones in this sample may be carry-over from other donors' samples.

The genes are TRBV20-1 and TRBJ2-7; TCRdb's assignment of TRBD1 cannot be checked, as there is no DNA. The CDR3 is 15 residues long. In germline, CDR1 is DFQATT, CDR2 SNEGSKA (reference sequence). CDR3: CSANEGRGFYYEQYF.

The chain is built from TRBV20-1 and TRBJ1-5; the D gene TCRdb calls, TRBD1, cannot be checked with no DNA. This CDR3 has 16 residues. Germline CDR1 DFQATT, CDR2 SNEGSKA (reference sequence). CDR3 protein: CSAWDRGSPGNQPQHF.

The chain joins TRBV29-1 to TRBJ2-7; the D gene TCRdb calls, TRBD1, cannot be checked with no DNA. This CDR3 has 14 residues. Germline V gene lookup returns CDR1 SQVTM and CDR2 ANQGSEA. The CDR3 loop is CSVYGTGEFGEQYF.

This sequence joins TRBV20-1 and TRBJ2-7; TCRdb's D gene call, TRBD1, goes unchecked for lack of DNA. Germline assignment: CDR1 DFQATT and CDR2 SNEGSKA (reference sequence). The CDR3 runs to 14 residues. The CDR3 sequence is CSARGWDRDYEQYF.

The J gene is TRBJ2-2, the V gene TRBV11-2. The CDR3 runs 11 residues. CDR1 is SGHAT and CDR2 is FQNNGV in the germline V gene. The CDR3: CASSRAGELFF.

The chain recombines TRBV28 with TRBJ1-5; absent DNA, TCRdb's TRBD1 call cannot be checked. Germline V gene sequence: CDR1 MDHEN, CDR2 SYDVKM. The CDR3 sequence is 12 residues long. The CDR3 sequence: CASGGASGPQHF.

This CDR3 reads CSGRDKFQETQYF. The chain has TRBV29-1 and TRBJ2-5; the TRBD1 assignment by TCRdb is unverifiable without DNA. The CDR3 covers 13 residues. Germline CDR1 is SQVTM and CDR2 is ANQGSEA.

This CDR3 reads CASRWEAEDEQYF. This sequence joins TRBV7-2 and TRBJ2-7; TCRdb gives TRBD2 as the D gene, but with no DNA this cannot be confirmed. This CDR3 contains 13 residues. CDR1 SGHTA and CDR2 FQGNSA come from the germline V gene.

The chain joins TRBV12-3 or TRBV12-4 to TRBJ2-7. The CDR3 consists of 11 residues. The CDR3 reads CASSNTYEQYF.

This chain joins TRBV20-1 and TRBJ2-7; the TCRdb D gene call, TRBD1, has no DNA to confirm it. Per the germline V gene, CDR1 is DFQATT and CDR2 is SNEGSKA (reference sequence). The CDR3 covers 14 residues. The CDR3 sequence: CSATVIRGPYEQYF.

The chain has TRBV6-6 and TRBJ2-3; the D call of TRBD2 rests on TCRdb alone, since no DNA is present to check it. CDR3 length: 16 residues. The germline V gene has CDR1 MNHNY and CDR2 SVGAGI (reference sequence). The CDR3 is CASSSVAGAMGYTQYF.

This sequence joins TRBV20-1 and TRBJ1-2; the TCRdb call, TRBD1, lacks DNA for checking. Looked up from germline, CDR1 is DFQATT and CDR2 is SNEGSKA (reference sequence). The CDR3 totals 13 residues. This CDR3 reads CSAWDRGLYGYTF.

This sequence joins TRBV29-1 and TRBJ1-2; TCRdb designates TRBD1, a call that cannot be tested without DNA. The CDR3 is made up of 16 amino acids. The germline V gene encodes CDR1 SQVTM and CDR2 ANQGSEA. The chain's CDR3 is CSVVGVGGRGPYGYTF. Drawing the rest from reference TRBV29-1 and TRBJ1-2, the complete variable domain is SAVISQKPSRDICQRGTSLTIQCQVDSQVTMMFWYRQQPGQSLTLIATANQGSEATYESGFVIDKFPISRPNLTFSTLTVSNMSPEDSSIYLCSVVGVGGRGPYGYTFGSGTRLTVV.

The V call is TRBV29-1, the J call TRBJ1-2. Germline loops: CDR1 SQVTM, CDR2 ANQGSEA. The CDR3 has 12 amino acids. CDR3 in amino acids: CSVEMATYGYTF.

This chain links TRBV5-1 with TRBJ2-1; TCRdb's D call, TRBD1, is unchecked because there is no DNA. This CDR3 spans 21 amino acids. The germline gives CDR1 SGHRS, CDR2 YFSETQ. The CDR3 sequence is CASSLVSSGPVPGMLNHEQFF.

This sequence joins TRBV10-3 and TRBJ2-1; TCRdb names TRBD2, which stays unverified in the absence of DNA. Germline V gives CDR1 ENHRY, CDR2 SYGVKD. This CDR3 comprises 17 residues. The CDR3 here is CAISDRSGTHPYNEQFF.

The chain employs TRBV4-1 and TRBJ1-2. This CDR3 is 14 amino acids long. Germline values: CDR1 MGHRA, CDR2 YSYEKL. Here the CDR3 reads CASSQVRSVYGYTF.

CDR3 amino acids: CSVIPAVHNEQFF. This sequence joins TRBV29-1 and TRBJ2-1; checking the TCRdb D call of TRBD1 is not possible without DNA. CDR3 length: 13 amino acids. Germline values: CDR1 SQVTM, CDR2 ANQGSEA.